These T cell receptor beta chains were read from a single sample in a study of blood T cells in healthy people across ages. A single record per CDR3 protein comes from TCRdb applying MiXCR to the 5' RACE reads. The repertoire has some 1.7 million distinct CDR3 sequences, over 25% of them found once; the top ten carry around 7.7%. The material sequenced was blood. The receptor set was obtained from a woman aged 25 to 39 in good health. CDR3s include the opening cysteine and the closing phenylalanine or tryptophan. A D gene is named only where the DNA matches it firmly. Not every row has a clone size; where given, it reads once, few, many or a size class.

clone size	J gene	V gene	D gene	CDR3 protein	CDR3 DNA
NA	TRBJ1-2	TRBV7-2	NA	CASSLGSAGPNYGYTF	TGTGCCAGCAGCTTAGGTAGTGCAGGACCTAACTATGGCTACACCTTC
NA	TRBJ2-4	TRBV20-1	TRBD2	CSAIPYQAGREQYF	TGCAGTGCTATACCCTACCAGGCGGGGAGGGAGCAGTACTTC
many	TRBJ2-1	TRBV7-9	TRBD2	CASSSLAGVSYNEQFF	TGTGCCAGCAGCTCCTTAGCGGGAGTTTCCTACAATGAGCAGTTCTTC
NA	TRBJ2-1	TRBV14	NA	CASSQVFGESSYNEQFF	TGTGCCAGCAGTCAAGTTTTCGGAGAGAGCTCCTACAATGAGCAGTTCTTC
many	TRBJ2-7	TRBV20-1	NA	CSARGESYEQYF	TGCAGTGCTAGGGGGGAGAGTTACGAGCAGTACTTC
NA	TRBJ2-1	TRBV6-2/TRBV6-3	TRBD2	CASSSSGRPAYNEQFF	TGTGCCAGCAGTTCTAGCGGGAGGCCGGCCTACAATGAGCAGTTCTTC
few	TRBJ2-7	TRBV6-5	NA	CASSYSKVGHEQYF	TGTGCCAGCAGTTACTCAAAGGTCGGCCACGAGCAGTACTTC
NA	TRBJ2-1	TRBV20-1	TRBD2	CSARTFRTSGINNEQFF	TGCAGTGCTAGAACATTTCGGACTAGCGGGATAAACAATGAGCAGTTCTTC
NA	TRBJ2-5	TRBV12-3/TRBV12-4	TRBD1	CASSPGTGYETQYF	TGTGCCAGCAGCCCCGGGACAGGATACGAGACCCAGTACTTC
NA	TRBJ1-5	TRBV5-1	TRBD1	CASSLGHRDSDQPQHF	TGCGCCAGCAGCTTAGGACACCGGGACAGCGATCAGCCCCAGCATTTT
NA	TRBJ2-5	TRBV28	NA	CASSPTNNEETQYF	TGTGCCAGCAGCCCGACAAACAATGAAGAGACCCAGTACTTC
NA	TRBJ2-1	TRBV29-1	NA	CSVAGSLGSYNEQFF	TGCAGCGTTGCCGGTAGTCTGGGCTCCTACAATGAGCAGTTCTTC
NA	TRBJ2-6	TRBV18	NA	CASSPLESNVLTF	TGTGCCAGCTCACCTTTGGAGTCCAACGTCCTGACTTTC
NA	TRBJ2-1	TRBV20-1	TRBD1	CSARVSGTGDPNEQFF	TGCAGTGCTAGAGTGTCTGGGACAGGGGATCCCAATGAGCAGTTCTTC
few	TRBJ2-7	TRBV4-3	TRBD2	CASSQDTSGTSYEQYF	TGCGCCAGCAGCCAAGATACCAGCGGGACTTCCTACGAGCAGTACTTC
NA	TRBJ2-5	TRBV2	TRBD2	CASRRGTSRETQYF	TGTGCCAGCAGGCGTGGGACTAGCCGGGAGACCCAGTACTTC
NA	TRBJ2-7	TRBV7-6	NA	CASSPEVQRVHEQYF	TGTGCCAGCAGCCCAGAGGTACAGAGGGTTCACGAGCAGTACTTC
NA	TRBJ1-5	TRBV28	NA	CASRERGRLYKPQHF	TGTGCCAGCAGAGAGAGAGGACGTCTCTATAAGCCCCAGCATTTT
many	TRBJ2-1	TRBV20-1	NA	CSARDPRTSNEQFF	TGCAGTGCTAGAGATCCAAGGACTTCCAATGAGCAGTTCTTC
few	TRBJ2-3	TRBV2	TRBD2	CASSETHPGGDTQYF	TGTGCCAGCAGTGAAACGCATCCGGGAGGAGATACGCAGTATTTT
NA	TRBJ2-1	TRBV6-5	NA	CASSYLRTAPNEQFF	TGTGCCAGCAGTTACTTGAGGACAGCTCCTAATGAGCAGTTCTTC
NA	TRBJ2-5	TRBV3-1	TRBD2	CASSPGLAGAESGETQYF	TGTGCCAGCAGTCCCGGACTAGCGGGAGCGGAGTCCGGGGAGACCCAGTACTTC
NA	TRBJ1-2	TRBV27	NA	CASSQLPGQRNYGYTF	TGTGCCAGCAGTCAACTTCCGGGACAAAGAAACTATGGCTACACCTTC
few	TRBJ2-3	TRBV29-1	TRBD1	CSLNRGGTDTQYF	TGCAGCCTAAACAGGGGAGGCACAGATACGCAGTATTTT
few	TRBJ2-7	TRBV4-2	NA	CTSSQAEASEQYF	TGTACCAGCAGCCAAGCGGAAGCTAGCGAGCAGTACTTC
NA	TRBJ2-1	TRBV2	TRBD2	CASSELTSGEEQFF	TGTGCCAGCAGTGAGCTGACTAGCGGGGAAGAGCAGTTCTTC
NA	TRBJ2-2	TRBV3-1	TRBD1	CASSPKDRGWDTGELFF	TGTGCCAGCAGCCCAAAGGACAGGGGTTGGGACACCGGGGAGCTGTTTTTT
few	TRBJ2-5	TRBV20-1	NA	CSAHSGDLGAETQYF	TGCAGTGCTCATTCGGGGGACTTGGGAGCGGAGACCCAGTACTTC
NA	TRBJ2-1	TRBV12-3/TRBV12-4	TRBD2	CASSYKRESSYNEQFF	TGTGCCAGCAGTTACAAGCGGGAGAGCTCCTACAATGAGCAGTTCTTC
NA	TRBJ2-5	TRBV6-1	NA	CASAPSQSLRVQETQYF	TGTGCCAGCGCCCCAAGTCAGAGCCTTAGGGTTCAAGAGACCCAGTACTTC
NA	TRBJ1-2	TRBV27	TRBD1	CASGVLGTGGHGYTF	TGTGCCAGCGGTGTACTCGGGACAGGGGGTCACGGCTACACCTTC
NA	TRBJ2-3	TRBV7-9	TRBD2	CASSFSGLAGRPSSTDTQYF	TGTGCCAGCAGCTTTTCGGGACTAGCGGGACGACCGTCTAGCACAGATACGCAGTATTTT
NA	TRBJ2-4	TRBV18	NA	CASSPQELAKNIQYF	TGTGCCAGCTCACCACAGGAACTAGCCAAAAACATTCAGTACTTC
NA	TRBJ2-5	TRBV23-1	TRBD1	CASSPPFIASGGWETQYF	TGCGCCAGCAGTCCCCCTTTTATCGCATCAGGGGGCTGGGAGACCCAGTACTTC
few	TRBJ2-3	TRBV24-1	NA	CATGSSVETTQYF	TGTGCCACCGGTTCGTCAGTGGAAACTACGCAGTATTTT
NA	TRBJ2-3	TRBV4-3	NA	CASSQELEGLLQYF	TGCGCCAGCAGCCAAGAACTCGAAGGGCTTCTGCAGTATTTT
NA	TRBJ2-7	TRBV6-6	TRBD1	CASGNPDRGSYEQYF	TGTGCCAGCGGAAACCCGGACAGGGGCTCCTACGAGCAGTACTTC
NA	TRBJ1-2	TRBV28	NA	CASSLTRGDYGYTF	TGTGCCAGCAGTTTAACGCGGGGCGACTATGGCTACACCTTC
NA	TRBJ1-2	TRBV6-5	NA	CASSYSPGHGGYTF	TGTGCCAGCAGTTACAGTCCAGGGCATGGAGGCTACACCTTC
NA	TRBJ1-2	TRBV5-1	NA	CASSLTGNREGYTF	TGCGCCAGCAGCTTAACAGGGAATCGGGAAGGCTACACCTTC